This passage covers 27 T cell receptor beta chains from one sample sequenced in a study of T-cell reconstitution after alpha-beta-depleted transplantation in children. Using unique molecular identifiers, the investigators prepared the TCRbeta library. One entry per CDR3 protein, called by TCRdb with MiXCR from the PCR reads. The sample consists of about 460,000 distinct CDR3 sequences, approximately 12% of them appearing once. Source: PBMCs from the stem cell graft donor, taken from the stem cell graft. These TCRs come from a human donor who donated a stem cell graft to a child with combined immunodeficiency.

This clonotype was detected many times. This chain uses TRBV6-1 with TRBJ1-2, with a weak D call TRBD1 (5 bases). V was trimmed by 2 bases and J by 3 bases, leaving 7 bases between them. Germline V gene data show CDR1 as MNHNS and CDR2 as SASEGT. The CDR3 is 13 residues long. The CDR3 DNA is TGTGCCAGCAGTGAAATGGGGGACTATGGCTACACCTTC. Its protein is CASSEMGDYGYTF.

This clonotype was seen a handful of times. The chain uses TRBV20-1 and TRBJ2-3; D is unclear. Germline loops: CDR1 DFQATT, CDR2 SNEGSKA (reference sequence). Trimming left V 3 bases short and J 5 bases short, with 18 bases between. The CDR3 extends over 15 amino acids. CDR3 region: CSARPFGEVLDTQYF. The CDR3 nucleotides read TGCAGTGCTAGGCCTTTCGGTGAGGTACTAGATACGCAGTATTTT.

This CDR3 reads CASSYPDRETQYF. CDR3 nucleotide sequence: TGTGCCAGCAGTTACCCCGATCGGGAGACCCAGTACTTC. The V and J genes are TRBV6-5 and TRBJ2-5; no clear D gene. This CDR3 contains 13 residues. V lost 2 bases and J lost 5, with 9 bases in between. CDR1 is MNHEY and CDR2 is SVGAGI in the germline V gene.

In its sample, this clonotype was seen a few times. V is TRBV2 and J is TRBJ2-2, with D perhaps TRBD1 (6 bases). V shed 1 base and J shed 3 bases, with 12 bases lying between them. This CDR3 has 16 amino acids. In germline, CDR1 is SNHLY, CDR2 FYNNEI. CDR3 protein: CASSEDRVGDTGELFF. The CDR3 region has the DNA TGTGCCAGCAGTGAAGACAGGGTTGGGGACACCGGGGAGCTGTTTTTT. Together with reference TRBV2 and TRBJ2-2, the CDR3 gives the full variable domain: EPEVTQTPSHQVTQMGQEVILRCVPISNHLYFYWYRQILGQKVEFLVSFYNNEISEKSEIFDDQFSVERPDGSNFTLKIRSTKLEDSAMYFCASSEDRVGDTGELFFGEGSRLTVL.

In this sample, this clonotype turned up many times. In DNA form, the CDR3 reads TGTGCCAGCAGTTTAAGGCAGGGGGCGAAGGATACGCAGTATTTT. Its translation is CASSLRQGAKDTQYF. The chain joins TRBV12-3 or TRBV12-4 to TRBJ2-3; 8 bases are a match to TRBD1. The CDR3 has 15 amino acids. V shed 2 bases, J shed 6 bases, and the junction held 7 bases outside the gene matches.

The rearrangement uses TRBV29-1 and TRBJ2-7; 8 positions match TRBD1. The CDR3 covers 13 residues. In germline, CDR1 is SQVTM, CDR2 ANQGSEA. V was clipped by 6 bases and J by 2 bases; unmatched bases: 6. CDR3 sequence: CSVETGVTYEQYF. In nucleotides, the CDR3 is TGCAGCGTAGAGACAGGGGTCACCTACGAGCAGTACTTC.

This sequence joins TRBV28 and TRBJ2-6; TRBD1 or TRBD2 may be the D gene (6 bases each). There are 15 residues in the CDR3. Germline V gives CDR1 MDHEN, CDR2 SYDVKM. Trimming removed 7 bases from V and 9 bases from J, with 19 bases in between. The CDR3 nucleotides are TGTGCCAGCACCCAAGGGGGGCCTGAGGTCAACGTCCTGACTTTC. It translates to CASTQGGPEVNVLTF.

At least ten counts were recorded for this clonotype. Written as DNA, the CDR3 is TGTGCCACCTCCGGGACACTGTACAATGAGCAGTTCTTC. Its translation is CATSGTLYNEQFF. The chain has TRBV24-1 and TRBJ2-1, with a weak D call TRBD1 (6 bases). This CDR3 comprises 13 residues. The V end lost 9 bases, the J end lost 4 bases, and 12 bases lay between the germline ends. Germline loops: CDR1 KGHDR, CDR2 SFDVKD.

This clonotype was found many times. The chain links TRBV7-8 to TRBJ2-3, with TRBD2 matching over 7 bases. Per the germline V gene, CDR1 is SGHVS and CDR2 is FQNEAQ. The CDR3 runs 15 residues. With V trimmed by 4 bases and J by 4 bases, 8 bases remained unmatched. In nucleotides, the CDR3 is TGTGCCAGCAGCTCCCCGGGCGGGGGTTCAGATACGCAGTATTTT. This sequence encodes CASSSPGGGSDTQYF.

This clonotype was found many times. V gene TRBV7-8 combines with J gene TRBJ2-7, with 9 positions matching TRBD1. With V trimmed by 4 bases and J by 5 bases, 9 bases remained unmatched. This CDR3 has 15 residues. Germline V lookup: CDR1 SGHVS, CDR2 FQNEAQ. The DNA for the CDR3 is TGTGCCAGCAGCTCCCGGGACAGGGAATTACACGAGCAGTACTTC. Translation: CASSSRDRELHEQYF. The whole variable domain, remainder taken from reference TRBV7-8 and TRBJ2-7, is GAGVSQSPRYKVAKRGQDVALRCDPISGHVSLFWYQQALGQGPEFLTYFQNEAQLDKSGLPSDRFFAERPEGSVSTLKIQRTQQEDSAVYLCASSSRDRELHEQYFGPGTRLTVT.

This chain joins TRBV12-3 or TRBV12-4 and TRBJ2-1; TRBD2 is a possible D gene (5 bases). The ends were cut back, 6 bases at V and 0 bases at J, with 21 bases in the middle. CDR3 size: 18 residues. CDR3 amino acids: CASRLTTGFSSSYNEQFF. The CDR3 nucleotides read TGTGCCAGCAGACTTACTACGGGGTTTTCGAGCTCCTACAATGAGCAGTTCTTC.

CDR3 DNA sequence: TGTGCCAGCAGCAGACCGGGAGAAGAGCAGTACTTC. This encodes CASSRPGEEQYF. The genes are TRBV7-2 and TRBJ2-7; tentatively, D is TRBD2 (6 bases). The CDR3 sequence is 12 residues long. The V and J ends lost 5 bases and 7 bases respectively, with 12 bases between them. Germline V lookup: CDR1 SGHTA, CDR2 FQGNSA. Full variable domain (remainder filled in from reference TRBV7-2 and TRBJ2-7): GAGVSQSPSNKVTEKGKDVELRCDPISGHTALYWYRQSLGQGLEFLIYFQGNSAPDKSGLPSDRFSAERTGGSVSTLTIQRTQQEDSAVYLCASSRPGEEQYFGPGTRLTVT.

Of note for this clonotype: A much more abundant neighbour one base away suggests this may be a read error. CDR3 residues: CASTEQGGGDTF. The CDR3 DNA sequence: TGTGCCAGCACCGAGCAGGGAGGTGGCGACACCTTC. The chain uses TRBV7-2 and TRBJ1-2; tentatively, D is TRBD1 (5 bases). The CDR3 consists of 12 residues. Germline CDR1 reads SGHTA; CDR2 reads FQGNSA.

The chain couples TRBV20-1 to TRBJ1-6, with TRBD1 matching over 10 bases. The CDR3 has 13 amino acids. V lost 6 bases and J lost 9; bases outside the gene matches: 5. Per germline, CDR1 DFQATT and CDR2 SNEGSKA (reference sequence). CDR3: CSAPGTGVSPLHF. CDR3 nucleotide sequence: TGCAGTGCCCCCGGGACAGGGGTTTCACCCCTCCACTTT.

The table lists this clonotype with a few counts. The rearrangement joins TRBV12-3 or TRBV12-4 to TRBJ2-7, with a weak D call TRBD1 (6 bases). This CDR3 region has 16 residues. Trimming pared 7 bases from V and 5 bases from J, leaving 24 bases between. In DNA, the CDR3 is TGTGCCAGCACCACTGGGGTGACAGGCGTACAAAACGAGCAGTACTTC. Encoded protein: CASTTGVTGVQNEQYF.

This chain links TRBV15 with TRBJ2-7, with 12 bases matching TRBD2. The CDR3 extends over 18 amino acids. The V segment lost 1 base and the J segment 6 bases; nucleotides outside the gene matches: 13. The germline CDR1 and CDR2 sequences are LNHNV and YYDKDF (reference sequence). CDR3 region: CATSRARPSLAGGPEQYF. CDR3 bases: TGTGCCACCAGCAGAGCCAGACCCAGCCTAGCGGGGGGGCCCGAGCAGTACTTC.

This chain uses TRBV3-1 with TRBJ2-5; 12 bases agree with TRBD1. Germline V gives CDR1 LGHDT, CDR2 YNNKEL (reference sequence). CDR3 length: 16 residues. V gave up 3 bases and J gave up 4 bases; unmatched junction bases: 6. As DNA, the CDR3 is TGTGCCAGCAGCCACCCCCGGGACAGGGGGCGAGAGACCCAGTACTTC. Translated, it gives CASSHPRDRGRETQYF.

This clonotype was detected many times. The CDR3 coding sequence is TGTGCCAGCAGTTGGGGACAGGGGTCCTACAATGAGCAGTTCTTC. This translates into CASSWGQGSYNEQFF. This chain connects TRBV27 to TRBJ2-1, with 10 bases lining up with TRBD1. With 4 bases clipped from V and 1 base from J, the junction kept 1 base outside the gene matches. CDR1 is MNHEY and CDR2 is SMNVEV in the germline V gene (reference sequence). The CDR3 spans 15 residues.

This clonotype has more than one count but fewer than ten. This chain uses TRBV20-1 with TRBJ2-3; D is unclear. This CDR3 is built from 14 residues. From germline, CDR1 is DFQATT and CDR2 SNEGSKA (reference sequence). The germline V and J ends were trimmed by 5 bases and 3 bases, with 15 bases remaining between them. The DNA for the CDR3 is TGCAGTGCTTCCTCCCCCGGCTCGACAGATACGCAGTATTTT. As protein: CSASSPGSTDTQYF.

This clonotype was observed a few times. The rearrangement links TRBV7-9 to TRBJ2-5; TRBD1 might be the D (5 bases). The CDR3 totals 15 residues. Trimming shortened V by 5 bases and J by 5 bases, and 18 bases separated the two germline ends. Germline CDR1 and CDR2: SEHNR and FQNEAQ (reference sequence). Here the CDR3 DNA reads TGTGCCAGCAGCCCCGTGACAGCAGGTCGGGAGACCCAGTACTTC. It translates to CASSPVTAGRETQYF.

This clonotype was counted a few times. V gene TRBV12-3 or TRBV12-4 combines with J gene TRBJ2-7, with 12 nucleotides matching TRBD2. The V and J ends lost 6 bases and 6 bases, in that order; junction bases with no gene match: 6. This CDR3 is built from 14 residues. The DNA of the CDR3 is TGTGCCAGCAGAACCGGACTAGCGGGAAGCGAGCAGTACTTC. This gives the protein CASRTGLAGSEQYF.

This clonotype was counted only a few times. V gene TRBV7-8 combines with J gene TRBJ2-7, with D hard to call. V shed 1 base and J shed 3 bases, with 10 bases lying between them. The CDR3 length is 14 residues. CDR1 SGHVS and CDR2 FQNEAQ come from the germline V gene. This CDR3 is CASSLGVDYYEQYF. The CDR3, as DNA: TGTGCCAGCAGCTTAGGAGTAGATTACTACGAGCAGTACTTC. Based on the CDR3 plus reference TRBV7-8 and TRBJ2-7, the full variable domain is GAGVSQSPRYKVAKRGQDVALRCDPISGHVSLFWYQQALGQGPEFLTYFQNEAQLDKSGLPSDRFFAERPEGSVSTLKIQRTQQEDSAVYLCASSLGVDYYEQYFGPGTRLTVT.

The chain combines TRBV28 with TRBJ2-1; TRBD1 might be the D (6 bases). The CDR3 consists of 15 residues. Germline lookup yields CDR1 MDHEN and CDR2 SYDVKM. Trimming left V 9 bases short and J 0 bases short, with 15 bases between. This CDR3 is CASTRDIGSYNEQFF. The CDR3 DNA sequence: TGTGCCAGTACCAGGGACATCGGCTCCTACAATGAGCAGTTCTTC.

This clonotype was detected only a few times. This rearrangement joins TRBV19 to TRBJ2-2, with D possibly TRBD1 on 6 matching bases. V dropped 3 bases and J dropped 6 bases, with 14 bases sitting between them. The germline gives CDR1 LNHDA, CDR2 SQIVND (reference sequence). This CDR3 is built from 15 residues. CDR3 in amino acids: CASSISLAGAGELFF. The CDR3 DNA sequence: TGTGCCAGTAGTATTAGTTTAGCAGGGGCCGGGGAGCTGTTTTTT.

The sample holds many counts of this clonotype. The chain's CDR3 is CATSTQTGPTEETQYF. DNA of the CDR3: TGTGCCACCAGTACCCAGACAGGGCCAACTGAAGAGACCCAGTACTTC. The chain links TRBV24-1 to TRBJ2-5; 7 bases fit TRBD1. Trimming removed 6 bases from V and 3 bases from J; junction bases left unmatched: 12. The germline gives CDR1 KGHDR, CDR2 SFDVKD. There are 16 residues in the CDR3.

This clonotype has a count of ten or more. This sequence joins TRBV5-1 and TRBJ2-1, with D unresolved. Deletions cut 4 bases from V and 7 bases from J, with 18 bases between. This CDR3 region has 15 residues. Germline V lookup: CDR1 SGHRS, CDR2 YFSETQ. CDR3 nucleotides: TGCGCCAGCAGCCCTCTAGGCGCCTGGTCAAATGAGCAGTTCTTC. Amino acids: CASSPLGAWSNEQFF. Filled out from reference TRBV5-1 and TRBJ2-1, the complete variable domain reads KAGVTQTPRYLIKTRGQQVTLSCSPISGHRSVSWYQQTPGQGLQFLFEYFSETQRNKGNFPGRFSGRQFSNSRSEMNVSTLELGDSALYLCASSPLGAWSNEQFFGPGTRLTVL.

This clonotype was seen more than once but under ten times. V usage is TRBV20-1 and J usage is TRBJ2-3, with TRBD2 as a possible D gene (6 bases). Trimming took off 5 bases at V and 0 bases at J, with 15 bases between the two ends. CDR1 is DFQATT and CDR2 is SNEGSKA in the germline V gene (reference sequence). This CDR3 region has 15 residues. CDR3 residues: CSAQLGGTSTDTQYF. The CDR3 DNA follows: TGCAGTGCTCAACTCGGGGGTACTAGCACAGATACGCAGTATTTT.